The 10 T cell receptor beta chains presented below share a single source sample, sequenced in a study of beta chain features in type 1 diabetes. Study-wide points: In every one of the four CD4+ subsets, TCRB CDR3s were moderately but significantly shorter in Type 1 diabetes patients.

Since all of the isolated RNA was reverse transcribed, expressed TCRB transcripts were what got sequenced. Data came from immunoSEQ multiplex PCR; TCRdb stores just in-frame clones and leaves some out. Of over 650,000 clones in the sample, roughly 13% were seen once. The antigens these receptors bind are not known. Sequences were obtained from naive CD4+ T cells from blood. The receptors stem from a man aged 18 to 35 with type 1 diabetes.

This clone was observed a handful of times. The chain joins TRBV29-1 to TRBJ2-3, with D perhaps matching TRBD1 (5 bases). Trimming stripped 2 bases from V and 1 base from J, with 10 bases between. This CDR3 has 14 amino acids. Germline V gives CDR1 SQVTM, CDR2 ANQGSEA. The CDR3 DNA follows: TGCAGCGTTGAACAGGGCATCCGCACAGATACGCAGTATTTT. Translation: CSVEQGIRTDTQYF.

A few counts support this clone. The rearrangement joins TRBV29-1 to TRBJ2-3; TRBD1 matches 9 bases. The CDR3 is 15 amino acids. The V gene's germline CDR1 is SQVTM and CDR2 ANQGSEA. Unmatched junction bases numbered 9, after V lost 4 bases and J lost 4 bases. CDR3 bases: TGCAGCGTTGTAGGCGGACAGGGGCCAGCAGATACGCAGTATTTT. This encodes CSVVGGQGPADTQYF.

This chain joins TRBV2 and TRBJ2-7; 8 nucleotides align to TRBD1. Germline CDR1 reads SNHLY; CDR2 reads FYNNEI. The CDR3 is 17 residues long. Losses at the gene ends were 7 bases for V and 0 bases for J; bases not matched to a gene: 14. The CDR3 spells CASTLNPGQDISYEQYF. As DNA, the CDR3 is TGTGCCAGCACCCTAAATCCGGGACAGGATATCTCCTACGAGCAGTACTTC.

The rearrangement joins TRBV18 to TRBJ1-4; D ambiguous. The germline gives CDR1 KGHSH, CDR2 LQKENI. The germline V and J ends were trimmed by 2 bases and 0 bases, with 4 bases remaining between them. There are 14 residues in the CDR3. The CDR3 reads CASSPGTTNEKLFF. CDR3 coding DNA: TGTGCCAGCTCACCAGGGACAACTAATGAAAAACTGTTTTTT.

Regarding this clone: One junction end does not reproduce the germline sequence, and a read error may be involved. The rearrangement uses TRBV7-7 and TRBJ2-3; 8 nucleotides align to TRBD1. The CDR3 loop spans 14 amino acids. Germline V gives CDR1 SSHAT, CDR2 FNYEAQ (reference sequence). CDR3 coding DNA: TGTGCTAGCAGCTTGGGACAGGGCACAGATACGCAGTATTTT. This gives the protein CASSLGQGTDTQYF. The entire variable domain, with the rest obtained from reference TRBV7-7 and TRBJ2-3, is as follows: GAGVSQSPRYKVTKRGQDVTLRCDPISSHATLYWYQQALGQGPEFLTYFNYEAQPDKSGLPSDRFSAERPEGSISTLTIQRTEQRDSAMYRCASSLGQGTDTQYFGPGTRLTVL.

This clone appeared a few times. The chain carries TRBV30 and TRBJ1-2, with D possibly matching TRBD1 (6 bases). The germline gives CDR1 GTSNPN, CDR2 SVGIG (reference sequence). The CDR3 is 15 residues long. Trimming stripped 5 bases from V and 5 bases from J, with 21 bases between. The CDR3 here is CAWGPPSTGGYGYTF. The DNA of the CDR3 is TGTGCCTGGGGGCCCCCTTCGACAGGCGGATATGGCTACACCTTC.

This rearrangement joins TRBV7-9 to TRBJ2-1; perhaps TRBD1 as D (6 bases). This CDR3 has 15 amino acids. V was shortened by 5 bases and J by 3 bases, with 14 bases between the two germline ends. CDR1 is SEHNR, CDR2 FQNEAQ, per germline (reference sequence). The CDR3 here is CASSVGDTVYNEQFF. DNA for the CDR3: TGTGCCAGCAGCGTGGGGGACACAGTCTACAATGAGCAGTTCTTC.

This clone was seen a handful of times. The chain combines TRBV7-3 with TRBJ2-4; D assignment may be TRBD1 or TRBD2 (6 bases each). The CDR3 runs 13 residues. V gave up 1 base and J gave up 7 bases, with 8 bases separating them. Germline-derived CDR1 and CDR2 are SGHTA and FQGTGA. This CDR3 reads CASSLKGGNIQYF. CDR3 in DNA: TGTGCCAGCAGCTTAAAAGGGGGGAACATTCAGTACTTC.

The rearrangement links TRBV5-1 to TRBJ2-3, with 12 bases that match TRBD2. The CDR3 loop spans 18 amino acids. Unmatched junction bases numbered 12, after V lost 7 bases and J lost 0 bases. Germline CDR1 reads SGHRS; CDR2 reads YFSETQ. The CDR3 here is CASYSSGREPASTDTQYF. In DNA, the CDR3 is TGCGCCAGCTATTCTAGCGGGAGGGAGCCCGCTAGCACAGATACGCAGTATTTT.

The chain carries TRBV27 and TRBJ2-5; D unresolved. The germline V and J ends were trimmed by 6 bases and 1 base, with 9 bases remaining between them. The CDR3 extends over 13 amino acids. Germline loops: CDR1 MNHEY, CDR2 SMNVEV (reference sequence). The CDR3 here is CASRRWVQETQYF. In DNA, the CDR3 is TGTGCCAGCAGGAGGTGGGTCCAAGAGACCCAGTACTTC.